Listed here are 22 T cell receptor beta chains from one sample, sequenced in a study of vaccination and CD4 T cells after COVID-19. Sequenced with the Oncomine TCR Beta short-read assay was DNA taken from cultured CD4+ T cells. TCRdb reanalysed the PCR reads using MiXCR and keeps one entry per CDR3 protein. The table lists 20,000 to 25,000 distinct CDR3 sequences, roughly 40% of them singletons. Their antigen targets remain unknown. Documented time point: late sampling 161 to 241 days after vaccination in three convalescent patients. The treatment denotes: roughly 10-day PBMC culture with coronavirus spike peptide pools or control peptides (ViraFEST assay). The sequenced sample was CD4+ T cells from blood, cultured in vitro, obtained about 7 months after SARS-CoV-2 vaccination. The receptors were sampled from a human donor who had recovered from COVID-19.

This clonotype was observed once. Since a much larger clone is just one base distant, this may be a read error. V gene TRBV24-1 combines with J gene TRBJ2-2; D perhaps matches TRBD2 (5 bases). CDR1 KGHDR and CDR2 SFDVKD come from the germline V gene. The CDR3 is 13 residues long. This CDR3 reads CATSGQSIGELSF. As DNA, the CDR3 is TGTGCCACCAGTGGGCAGAGCATCGGGGAGCTGTCTTTT.

The CDR3 DNA reads as TGCAGCGTCGTGGATGGCTACACCTTC. Its translation is CSVVDGYTF. The gene calls are TRBV29-1 and TRBJ1-2; no clear D. This CDR3 has 9 residues. Germline V gene data show CDR1 as SQVTM and CDR2 as ANQGSEA. V lost 6 bases and J lost 6, with 5 bases in between. The full variable domain, in which reference TRBV29-1 and TRBJ1-2 provide the parts outside the CDR3, is SAVISQKPSRDICQRGTSLTIQCQVDSQVTMMFWYRQQPGQSLTLIATANQGSEATYESGFVIDKFPISRPNLTFSTLTVSNMSPEDSSIYLCSVVDGYTFGSGTRLTVV.

The chain joins TRBV6-1 to TRBJ1-6; no clear D gene. The CDR3 runs to 16 residues. Trimming pared 6 bases from V and 5 bases from J, leaving 17 bases between. Germline V gene lookup returns CDR1 MNHNS and CDR2 SASEGT. The CDR3 DNA sequence: TGTGCCAGCAGCCTCAAGCCCAGGCATAATAATTCACCCCTCCACTTT. Translating it yields CASSLKPRHNNSPLHF.

This clonotype is medium-sized by share. The V call is TRBV20-1, the J call TRBJ1-5, with D tentatively TRBD1 (6 bases). This CDR3 is 12 amino acids long. Germline CDR1 reads DFQATT; CDR2 reads SNEGSKA (reference sequence). Trimming cost V 4 bases and J 6 bases, with 10 bases left between them. Here the CDR3 reads CSATGAGQPQHF. In DNA, the CDR3 is TGCAGTGCTACAGGGGCGGGTCAGCCCCAGCATTTT.

On this clonotype itself: A read error may account for a junction end that differs from germline. The gene calls are TRBV20-1 and TRBJ2-7; 7 nucleotides agree with TRBD1. Per the germline V gene, CDR1 is DFQATT and CDR2 is SNEGSKA (reference sequence). The CDR3 covers 11 residues. The CDR3 spells CGATGAYEQYF. The CDR3 DNA is TGCGGTGCAACAGGGGCCTACGAGCAGTACTTC.

This clonotype occurred once. This rearrangement joins TRBV7-8 to TRBJ2-2; D is possibly TRBD2 (6 bases). The CDR3 sequence is 15 residues long. V lost 4 bases to trimming and J lost 0 bases, with 9 bases between them. Germline-derived CDR1 and CDR2 are SGHVS and FQNEAQ. In DNA form, the CDR3 reads TGTGCCAGCAGCTGGGGGGTTACGAACACCGGGGAGCTGTTTTTT. This translates into CASSWGVTNTGELFF.

The chain carries TRBV7-2 and TRBJ2-5; 10 bases are a match to TRBD2. V gave up 4 bases and J gave up 4 bases; unmatched junction bases: 3. This CDR3 spans 14 amino acids. Germline V CDR1 and CDR2: SGHTA, FQGNSA. The CDR3 loop is CASSSSSGRETQYF. In nucleotides, the CDR3 is TGTGCCAGCAGCTCATCTAGCGGGAGAGAGACCCAGTACTTC.

This clonotype has more than one count but fewer than ten. V and J are TRBV6-1 and TRBJ1-5, with D perhaps matching TRBD1 (5 bases). The length of the CDR3 is 13 residues. Trimming removed 1 base from V and 7 bases from J, with 8 bases in between. Germline V gene sequence: CDR1 MNHNS, CDR2 SASEGT. The chain's CDR3 is CASSEEGTQPQHF. In nucleotides, the CDR3 is TGTGCCAGCAGTGAAGAGGGGACGCAGCCCCAGCATTTT.

This clonotype was seen only a few times. For the CDR3, the DNA is TGTGCCAGCAGTTGGACTAGCGGGAGCACAGATACGCAGTATTTT. Translated, it gives CASSWTSGSTDTQYF. The rearrangement links TRBV6-5 to TRBJ2-3; 11 bases match TRBD2. The trim removed 4 bases at V and 0 bases at J, leaving 0 bases unmatched. CDR1 is MNHEY, CDR2 SVGAGI, per germline. This CDR3 comprises 15 residues.

This clonotype came up a few times. This chain links TRBV6-2 or TRBV6-3 with TRBJ2-7; a possible D gene is TRBD2 (6 bases). Germline lookup yields CDR1 MNHEY and CDR2 SVGEGT. Trimming cost V 0 bases and J 6 bases, with 12 bases left between them. The CDR3 extends over 14 amino acids. CDR3 DNA sequence: TGTGCCAGCAGTTACTCTCGTGGGACTTTCGAGCAGTACTTC. As protein: CASSYSRGTFEQYF.

The genes are TRBV29-1 and TRBJ1-2, with D unresolved. The length of the CDR3 is 14 residues. In germline, CDR1 is SQVTM, CDR2 ANQGSEA. The ends were cut back, 5 bases at V and 1 base at J, with 14 bases in the middle. DNA for the CDR3: TGCAGCGTTAGAGCGGCCGGAGGTAACTATGGCTACACCTTC. Amino acid sequence: CSVRAAGGNYGYTF. The variable domain in full, with the rest retrieved from reference TRBV29-1 and TRBJ1-2, is SAVISQKPSRDICQRGTSLTIQCQVDSQVTMMFWYRQQPGQSLTLIATANQGSEATYESGFVIDKFPISRPNLTFSTLTVSNMSPEDSSIYLCSVRAAGGNYGYTFGSGTRLTVV.

By sample fraction, this clonotype is large. The chain couples TRBV6-1 to TRBJ1-6; D is undetermined. Between the trimmed V and J ends, which lost 6 bases and 0 bases, there was a span of 9 bases. The CDR3 covers 15 residues. The germline V gene encodes CDR1 MNHNS and CDR2 SASEGT. The DNA for the CDR3 is TGTGCCAGCAGGAAAGGATCCTCCTATAATTCACCCCTCCACTTT. Translation gives CASRKGSSYNSPLHF.

Worth noting for this clonotype: It is likely a read error, because the conserved phenylalanine at the end of the CDR3 is missing. The CDR3 loop reads CASSSTPGGPYNSPLHL. CDR3 coding DNA: TGTGCCAGCAGCTCCACTCCTGGGGGTCCCTATAATTCACCCCTCCACCTT. The gene calls are TRBV7-6 and TRBJ1-6, with a tentative D call TRBD1 (5 bases). V lost 4 bases and J lost 2, with 15 bases in between. The germline V gene encodes CDR1 SGHVS and CDR2 FNYEAQ. The CDR3 has 17 amino acids.

This clonotype has only a few counts. The chain joins TRBV7-2 to TRBJ2-5; possible D gene TRBD1, 6 bases. Germline V gives CDR1 SGHTA, CDR2 FQGNSA. The CDR3 contains 14 residues. Trimming took off 2 bases at V and 2 bases at J, with 9 bases between the two ends. CDR3 in amino acids: CASSLSRGQETQYF. In nucleotides, the CDR3 is TGTGCCAGCAGCTTATCCAGGGGACAAGAGACCCAGTACTTC. The full variable domain, in which reference TRBV7-2 and TRBJ2-5 provide the parts outside the CDR3, is GAGVSQSPSNKVTEKGKDVELRCDPISGHTALYWYRQSLGQGLEFLIYFQGNSAPDKSGLPSDRFSAERTGGSVSTLTIQRTQQEDSAVYLCASSLSRGQETQYFGPGTRLLVL.

A few counts support this clonotype. In DNA form, the CDR3 reads TGCAGTGCTATTGAAAATGGGGTCGGGGAGCTGTTTTTT. This translates into CSAIENGVGELFF. The V and J genes are TRBV20-1 and TRBJ2-2; no clear D. Trimming left V 4 bases short and J 7 bases short, with 13 bases between. The germline V gene encodes CDR1 DFQATT and CDR2 SNEGSKA (reference sequence). The CDR3 is made up of 13 amino acids.

This chain links TRBV6-2 or TRBV6-3 with TRBJ2-3; maybe TRBD1 (6 bases). Germline V gene lookup returns CDR1 MNHEY and CDR2 SVGEGT. The CDR3 is 16 residues long. Deletions cut 5 bases from V and 1 base from J, with 16 bases between. The CDR3 protein is CASSRPVGQGTDTQYF. CDR3 sequence (DNA): TGTGCCAGCAGTCGCCCCGTGGGACAAGGCACAGATACGCAGTATTTT.

This chain joins TRBV28 and TRBJ2-7, with TRBD2 identical over 9 bases. This CDR3 has 14 residues. Germline V gene sequence: CDR1 MDHEN, CDR2 SYDVKM. V shed 10 bases and J 7 bases; nucleotides not matched to a gene: 14. CDR3 sequence reads: CATLRGGGRGEQYF. In DNA form, the CDR3 reads TGTGCCACCCTCCGGGGGGGCGGGAGGGGAGAGCAGTACTTC.

This clonotype was seen only a few times. V usage is TRBV7-8 and J usage is TRBJ2-7; D unresolved. This CDR3 has 14 amino acids. V was trimmed by 1 base and J by 0 bases, leaving 7 bases between them. Germline CDR1 and CDR2: SGHVS and FQNEAQ. This CDR3 is CASSLGRSSYEQYF. CDR3 nucleotide sequence: TGTGCCAGCAGCTTAGGAAGGAGCTCCTACGAGCAGTACTTC. The full variable domain, rest sourced from reference TRBV7-8 and TRBJ2-7, is GAGVSQSPRYKVAKRGQDVALRCDPISGHVSLFWYQQALGQGPEFLTYFQNEAQLDKSGLPSDRFFAERPEGSVSTLKIQRTQQEDSAVYLCASSLGRSSYEQYFGPGTRLTVT.

The rearrangement links TRBV27 to TRBJ2-1; the D gene is possibly TRBD2 (5 bases). This CDR3 is built from 15 residues. V was clipped by 5 bases and J by 0 bases, with 11 bases between them. Germline V CDR1 and CDR2: MNHEY, SMNVEV (reference sequence). The CDR3 nucleotides are TGTGCCAGCAGTAGGGAGTCTAGCTCCTACAATGAGCAGTTCTTC. Its protein product is CASSRESSSYNEQFF.

This chain uses TRBV28 with TRBJ2-5; 14 nucleotides agree with TRBD2. Trimming took 3 bases from V and 4 from J; bases not matched to a gene: 1. CDR3 length equals 15 residues. The germline gives CDR1 MDHEN, CDR2 SYDVKM. CDR3 in amino acids: CASSLGLAGVETQYF. The CDR3 coding sequence is TGTGCCAGCAGTTTGGGACTAGCGGGAGTAGAGACCCAGTACTTC. Variable domain in full (rest from reference TRBV28 and TRBJ2-5): DVKVTQSSRYLVKRTGEKVFLECVQDMDHENMFWYRQDPGLGLRLIYFSYDVKMKEKGDIPEGYSVSREKKERFSLILESASTNQTSMYLCASSLGLAGVETQYFGPGTRLLVL.

The V and J genes are TRBV27 and TRBJ1-5, with D possibly being TRBD1 (5 bases). This CDR3 contains 15 residues. Trimming cost V 4 bases and J 4 bases, with 14 bases left between them. CDR1 and CDR2 (germline): MNHEY, SMNVEV (reference sequence). CDR3 nucleotide sequence: TGTGCCAGCAGTTCCCTCGGGGGAGGGAATCAGCCCCAGCATTTT. The encoded protein is CASSSLGGGNQPQHF.

The chain is built from TRBV20-1 and TRBJ2-7; 14 positions agree with TRBD2. The CDR3 runs 16 residues. CDR1 is DFQATT and CDR2 is SNEGSKA in the germline V gene (reference sequence). V trimming: 2 bases; J trimming: 6 bases; junction bases outside the gene matches: 9. The CDR3 sequence is CSARRAGTSGSSEQYF. Here the CDR3 DNA reads TGCAGTGCTAGACGGGCCGGGACTAGCGGGAGCAGCGAGCAGTACTTC.